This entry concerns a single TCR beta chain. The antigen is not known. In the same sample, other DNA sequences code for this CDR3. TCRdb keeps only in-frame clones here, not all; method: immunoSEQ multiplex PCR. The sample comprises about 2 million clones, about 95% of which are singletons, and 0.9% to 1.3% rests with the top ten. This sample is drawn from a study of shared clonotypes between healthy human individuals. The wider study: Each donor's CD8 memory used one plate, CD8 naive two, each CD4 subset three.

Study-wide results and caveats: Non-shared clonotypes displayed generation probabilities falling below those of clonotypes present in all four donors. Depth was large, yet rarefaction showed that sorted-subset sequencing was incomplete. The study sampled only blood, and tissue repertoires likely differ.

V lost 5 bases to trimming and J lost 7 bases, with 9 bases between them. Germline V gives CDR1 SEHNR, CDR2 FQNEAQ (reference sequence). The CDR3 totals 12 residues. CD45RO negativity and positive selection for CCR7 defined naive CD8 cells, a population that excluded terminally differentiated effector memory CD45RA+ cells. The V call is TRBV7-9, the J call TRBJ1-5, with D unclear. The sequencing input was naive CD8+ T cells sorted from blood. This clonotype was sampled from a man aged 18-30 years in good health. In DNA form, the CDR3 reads TGTGCCAGCAGCGACGGACGGCAGCCCCAGCATTTT. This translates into CASSDGRQPQHF.